This entry is about one T cell receptor (beta chain). The antigen is undetermined. Trimming cost V 4 bases and J 11 bases, with 17 bases left between them. Germline CDR1 SGHAT, CDR2 FQNNGV. This CDR3 has 13 residues. This entry belongs to a study of beta chain features in type 1 diabetes. The wider study: Summed over all samples, the examined sorted cells came to 107,917,701.

Blood was drawn once from each donor into heparinised tubes. The draws averaged about 110 mL. Study-level points and caveats: Lower insertion and higher deletion counts appeared at VDJ junctions in type 1 diabetes patients. All four CD4+ subsets of Type 1 diabetes patients contained TCRB CDR3s that were moderately but significantly shorter.

All of the isolated RNA was reverse transcribed, so expressed TCRB transcripts were sequenced. Clones were sequenced by immunoSEQ multiplex PCR, and TCRdb holds only the in-frame ones, with some missing. The sample shows roughly 250,000 clones, over 8.5% of them seen only once. The sample was naive CD4+ T cells from blood. This sequence joins TRBV11-2 and TRBJ1-1, with a possible D match to TRBD1 (6 bases). The sequence came from a woman between 18 and 29 years old in good health. The DNA of the CDR3 is TGTGCCAGCAGCTCCGACCGGGGGGCCGAGGCTTTCTTT. Its protein product is CASSSDRGAEAFF.